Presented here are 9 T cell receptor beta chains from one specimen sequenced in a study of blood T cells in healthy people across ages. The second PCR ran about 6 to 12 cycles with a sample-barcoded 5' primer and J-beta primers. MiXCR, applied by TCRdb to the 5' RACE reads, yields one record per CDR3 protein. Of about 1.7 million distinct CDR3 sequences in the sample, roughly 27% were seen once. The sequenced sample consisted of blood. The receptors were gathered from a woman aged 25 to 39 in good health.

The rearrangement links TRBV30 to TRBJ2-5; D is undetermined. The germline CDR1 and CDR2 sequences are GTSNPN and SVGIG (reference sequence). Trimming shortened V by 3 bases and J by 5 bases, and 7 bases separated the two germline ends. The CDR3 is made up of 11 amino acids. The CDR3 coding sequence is TGTGCCTGGAGCGCCGGTGAGACCCAGTACTTC. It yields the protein CAWSAGETQYF.

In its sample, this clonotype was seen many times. CDR3 loop: CSGGQTYEQYF. CDR3 nucleotides: TGCAGCGGGGGACAGACCTACGAGCAGTACTTC. This chain connects TRBV29-1 to TRBJ2-7; 7 bases are shared with TRBD1. Germline V gene data show CDR1 as SQVTM and CDR2 as ANQGSEA. Trimming at V came to 7 bases and at J to 2 bases, leaving 2 bases not matched to a gene. This CDR3 contains 11 residues.

CDR3 in DNA: TGTGCTAGTGGTTCCCGGACCGCTGGCACTGAAGCTTTCTTT. Its protein is CASGSRTAGTEAFF. The rearrangement joins TRBV12-5 to TRBJ1-1; D not resolved. Germline-derived CDR1 and CDR2 are LGHNT and FRNRAP. The CDR3 is 14 amino acids. Between the trimmed V and J ends, which lost 4 bases and 4 bases, there was a span of 13 bases.

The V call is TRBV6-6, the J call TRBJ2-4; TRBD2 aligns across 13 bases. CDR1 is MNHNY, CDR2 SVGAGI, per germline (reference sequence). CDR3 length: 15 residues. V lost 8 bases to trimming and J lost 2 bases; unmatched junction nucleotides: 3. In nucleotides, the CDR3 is TGTGCCAGCGGACTAGCGGGGGAAACCAAAAACATTCAGTACTTC. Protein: CASGLAGETKNIQYF.

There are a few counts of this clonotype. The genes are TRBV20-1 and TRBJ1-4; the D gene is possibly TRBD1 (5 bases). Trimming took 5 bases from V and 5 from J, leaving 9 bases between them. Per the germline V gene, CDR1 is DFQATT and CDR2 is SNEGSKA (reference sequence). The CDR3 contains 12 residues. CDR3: CSARGVNEKLFF. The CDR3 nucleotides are TGCAGTGCTCGAGGGGTAAATGAAAAACTGTTTTTT.

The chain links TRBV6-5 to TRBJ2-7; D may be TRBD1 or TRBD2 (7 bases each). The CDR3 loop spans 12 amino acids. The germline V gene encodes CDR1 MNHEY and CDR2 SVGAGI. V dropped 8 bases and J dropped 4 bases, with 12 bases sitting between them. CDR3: CASGRGQYEQYF. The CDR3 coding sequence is TGTGCCAGCGGGAGGGGGCAGTACGAGCAGTACTTC.

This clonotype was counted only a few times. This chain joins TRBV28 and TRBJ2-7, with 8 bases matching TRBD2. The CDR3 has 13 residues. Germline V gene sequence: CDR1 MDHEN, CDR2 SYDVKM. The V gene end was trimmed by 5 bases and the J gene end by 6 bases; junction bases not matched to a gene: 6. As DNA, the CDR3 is TGTGCCAGCAGTCCCGGGGGGGCCTTCGAGCAGTACTTC. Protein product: CASSPGGAFEQYF.

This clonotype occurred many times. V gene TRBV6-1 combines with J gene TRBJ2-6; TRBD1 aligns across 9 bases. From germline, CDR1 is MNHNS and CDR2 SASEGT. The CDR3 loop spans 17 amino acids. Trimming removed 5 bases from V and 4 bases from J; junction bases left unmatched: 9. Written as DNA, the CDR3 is TGTGCCAGCAGTAAGGCCGGGACAGGGTACGGGGCCAACGTCCTGACTTTC. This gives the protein CASSKAGTGYGANVLTF.

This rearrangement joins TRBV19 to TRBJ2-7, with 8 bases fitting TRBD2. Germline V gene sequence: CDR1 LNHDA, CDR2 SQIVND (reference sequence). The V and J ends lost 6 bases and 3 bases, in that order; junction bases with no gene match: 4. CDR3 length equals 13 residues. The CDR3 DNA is TGTGCCAGTAGGCGGGGGGCGGACTACGAGCAGTACTTC. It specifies CASRRGADYEQYF. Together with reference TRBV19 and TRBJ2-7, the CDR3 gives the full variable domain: DGGITQSPKYLFRKEGQNVTLSCEQNLNHDAMYWYRQDPGQGLRLIYYSQIVNDFQKGDIAEGYSVSREKKESFPLTVTSAQKNPTAFYLCASRRGADYEQYFGPGTRLTVT.